This T cell receptor beta chain was captured by sequencing in a study of shared clonotypes between healthy human individuals (TCRdb year 2020). Regarding the research as a whole: The cohort comprised two women and three men aged 18 to 49 years. To estimate repertoire size and how much clonotypes are shared between individuals, the study performed deep sequencing of blood TCR repertoires from roughly five healthy adults. Between about 0.85 and 10 billion PBMCs per donor were obtained by leukapheresis. To increase sequencing depth and limit assay-specific biases, TCR repertoire library preparation and sequencing were carried out by different laboratories using diverse techniques. Per donor, three plates each were used for CD4 naive and CD4 memory, two for CD8 naive, and one for CD8 memory.

Healthy HIV-negative adults with no recently reported acute infections or vaccinations were included as donors. All donors were Caucasian adults living in Nashville, Tennessee, USA. CD4+ T cells were enriched through magnetic negative selection, after which naive cells were positively selected on CD45RA and the remaining negative fraction served as the memory subset. Blood was obtained by leukapheresis, after which PBMCs were separated by Ficoll-Histopaque density gradient centrifugation and cryopreserved in liquid nitrogen vapor phase. Analytical flow cytometry was used to check the purity and quantity of each magnetically sorted T cell population. From each sorted fraction, genomic DNA was isolated and quantified by UV absorbance on a Nanodrop 2000c. At the junction V is shortened by 0 bases and J by 7 bases; bases outside the gene matches: 9. The germline V gene encodes CDR1 SGDLS and CDR2 YYNGEE. Measured from the cysteine to the phenylalanine, the CDR3 is 16 residues long. Kept here is only the CDR3 DNA, which spans 48 bases and is read in frame from base 1.

Broader findings and caveats from the paper: Only blood was sampled, and tissue TCR repertoires likely differ from those in blood. Naive subsets generally had larger estimated clonotype richness than memory subsets did. Rarefaction of sorted-subset datasets indicated incomplete sequencing despite the large sequencing depth. Pairwise subsampling indicated that sequencing depth was expected to affect the degree of clonotype sharing among donors. Clonotypes shared by all four sorted-subset donors showed higher generation probabilities than non-shared clonotypes. Because the study included a small number of donors, the genetic and exposure-history diversity represented was limited. Sharing across a handful of donors was observed for around 5% of naive CD4, 3.5% of naive CD8, 2.3% of memory CD4, and roughly 0.4% of memory CD8 clonotypes.

This clone was recorded only once. Its antigen specificity is not known. No much larger clonotype is one base removed from it; base qualities were not supplied. Using the deep immunoSEQ assay, multiplex PCR amplified TCR CDR3 regions from genomic DNA. Extracted genomic DNA from each cell subset was spread evenly across all wells of several immunoSEQ 96-well plates, with each plate serving as a replicate. Each replicate PCR for sorted subsets received about 0.2 ug genomic DNA, equal to about 30,000 T cell genomes. Purified libraries were measured with a Qubit 3.0 fluorometer, size-checked on a Bioanalyzer 2100, and measured again with the KAPA Library Quantification kit. Every immunoSEQ 96-well plate was sequenced on a dedicated single-read 150-cycle Illumina NextSeq 550 flow cell. Per the authors' processing: The immunoSEQ output contained only junctional sequences without quality scores, so filtering could not match that applied to full-length reads. To assign V/J genes and CDR3, sequences were annotated using PyIR, a Python wrapper for IgBLAST v1.9, with IMGT germline references. Reads were filtered out if the reads had weak V/J assignments (E-value above 1e-6), no CDR3, stop codons, out-of-frame junctions, or ambiguous translated residues. V3J clonotypes were defined as sequences sharing an identical inferred V gene, J gene, and CDR3 amino acid sequence. The percentage overlap between two repertoires was calculated by dividing the number of shared unique clonotypes by the size of the smaller repertoire. Repertoire richness was assessed with RTK rarefaction, the Chao1 estimator, and Recon v2.1 estimates of unobserved clonotypes. Generation probabilities were computed with OLGA for all TCRbeta clonotypes obtained by the gDNA method from a few donors. TCRdb obtained this table from immuneACCESS and retained in-frame rearrangements with V and J assigned. These tables miss some clones; where compared with another copy, unresolved V genes account for less than half of the shortfall, and the remainder is unexplained. V and J calls plus clone size are reproduced from that table; the DNA served to infer D and trimming. The sample table shows approximately 2,000,000 clones, and 80% to 95% are seen once. The ten largest clones take up 0.37% of the sample.

This chain is built from TRBV9 and TRBJ2-1; TRBD2 lines up with 8 middle nucleotides. The receptor's source is a man between 18 and 35 years old in good health. Some clones in this sample may be carry-over from other donors' samples. The specimen was naive CD4+ T cells from PBMCs. The cell subset or site label here, explained by the study, means: CD45RA+ positively selected. The CDR3 protein is CASSVERAGVRNEQFF. The DNA sequence is as follows: TGTGCCAGCAGCGTAGAAAGAGCGGGAGTGAGGAATGAGCAGTTCTTC.